Given below is one TCR beta chain in context. This specimen belongs to a study of blood T cell repertoires in COVID-19. In the authors' methods: Cell counts per sample came from amplifying reference gene primers. TCRdb's table, derived via immunoSEQ multiplex PCR, lists solely in-frame clones and lacks some. D and trimming were read from the DNA, whereas the V and J calls and clone size are those reported in that table. The sample contains 210,000 or so clones, around 80% of which appear only once. The length of the CDR3 is 14 residues. The rearrangement uses TRBV21-1 and TRBJ1-1; the table's D gene call, TRBD1, was not cross checked with the DNA. TRBV21-1 is described as a pseudogene. This TCR was recovered from a woman in her thirties or forties with acute COVID-19. Sequencing was carried out using PBMCs or T cells enriched from blood (not recorded which). CDR3 sequence reads: CASIRQEMNTEAFF. CDR3 sequence (DNA): TGTGCCAGCATCAGACAGGAAATGAACACTGAAGCTTTCTTT.